This T cell receptor beta chain appears in the sequencing data of a study of T cell responses to AZD1222 COVID-19 vaccine. Study outcomes and limitations: Spike was spanned by vaccine-associated CD4 TCRs, which were dominant at 160-218 and 743-854.

This clone was counted a few times. Its antigen is still unknown. Trimming at V came to 0 bases and at J to 6 bases, leaving 3 bases not matched to a gene. The CDR3 is 16 amino acids. Germline V gene sequence: CDR1 MGHRA, CDR2 YSYEKL. Only in-frame clones appear in the TCRdb table, and some are missing; sequencing was by immunoSEQ multiplex PCR. Among around 180,000 clones listed, 90% to 95% were seen once. This material consisted of peripheral blood, taken on day 0 of AZD1222 vaccination. The sequence derives from an adult in good health. The rearrangement links TRBV4-1 to TRBJ2-7; 15 bases line up with TRBD2. The CDR3: CASSQDRGLAGGEQYF. The CDR3 DNA reads TGCGCCAGCAGCCAAGATCGGGGACTAGCGGGGGGCGAGCAGTACTTC.